Following are 25 T cell receptor beta chains from one sample sequenced in a study of blood T cell repertoires in COVID-19. Produced via immunoSEQ multiplex PCR; TCRdb's table is partial and in-frame only. The sample records approximately 300,000 clones, about 89% being singletons. The sample consisted of peripheral blood. These receptors were collected from a man between 40 and 49 years old with acute or convalescent COVID-19.

The CDR3: CASSPGDRSNEKLFF. The CDR3 DNA follows: TGCGCCAGCAGCCCCGGGGACAGGTCTAATGAAAAACTGTTTTTT. V gene TRBV5-1 combines with J gene TRBJ1-4, with TRBD1 matching 8 bases. This CDR3 contains 15 residues. Germline assignment: CDR1 SGHRS and CDR2 YFSETQ. Trimming removed 4 bases from V and 3 bases from J; junction bases left unmatched: 5.

The chain has TRBV19 and TRBJ2-1; D perhaps matches TRBD2 (5 bases). The CDR3 covers 15 residues. V was clipped by 5 bases and J by 0 bases, with 11 bases between them. Germline values: CDR1 LNHDA, CDR2 SQIVND (reference sequence). CDR3 region: CASSSHRGSYNEQFF. The CDR3, as DNA: TGTGCCAGTAGTTCCCACCGGGGCTCCTACAATGAGCAGTTCTTC.

The V call is TRBV6-5, the J call TRBJ1-3; D is ambiguous. Germline CDR1 and CDR2: MNHEY and SVGAGI. This CDR3 region has 15 residues. The V end lost 6 bases, the J end lost 4 bases, and 16 bases lay between the germline ends. CDR3 amino acids: CASRSPGAGGNTIYF. CDR3 sequence (DNA): TGTGCCAGCAGGTCCCCGGGAGCGGGAGGAAACACCATATATTTT.

This chain uses TRBV19 with TRBJ1-1, with 12 bases fitting TRBD1. The V segment lost 2 bases and the J segment 10 bases; nucleotides outside the gene matches: 5. Looked up from germline, CDR1 is LNHDA and CDR2 is SQIVND (reference sequence). This CDR3 has 14 residues. CDR3 in DNA: TGTGCCAGTAGTATACCCGGGACAGGGGGCAGAGCTTTCTTT. It encodes CASSIPGTGGRAFF.

The V and J genes are TRBV5-1 and TRBJ2-7, with 9 bases that match TRBD1. Unmatched junction bases numbered 5, after V lost 2 bases and J lost 5 bases. CDR3 length: 14 residues. Germline-derived CDR1 and CDR2 are SGHRS and YFSETQ. The CDR3, as DNA: TGCGCCAGCAGCTTCCGGGACAGGGACGACGAGCAGTACTTC. Translating it yields CASSFRDRDDEQYF.

The rearrangement links TRBV11-2 to TRBJ2-7; the D gene is possibly TRBD2 (6 bases). V was trimmed by 2 bases and J by 0 bases, leaving 11 bases between them. Germline CDR1 is SGHAT and CDR2 is FQNNGV. This CDR3 spans 15 amino acids. CDR3 amino acids: CASSLLVGGSYEQYF. In nucleotides, the CDR3 is TGTGCCAGCAGCTTATTGGTGGGGGGCTCCTACGAGCAGTACTTC.

In DNA, the CDR3 is TGTGCCAGCAGCTTGGCCAGGGGAGGGAAAGGGGACTATGGCTACACCTTC. Translating it yields CASSLARGGKGDYGYTF. The chain links TRBV5-4 to TRBJ1-2; D is perhaps TRBD1 (6 bases). CDR3 length: 17 amino acids. Per the germline V gene, CDR1 is SGHNT and CDR2 is YYREEE (reference sequence). The V end lost 0 bases, the J end lost 3 bases, and 18 bases lay between the germline ends.

The CDR3 nucleotides read TGTGCCAGCAGTGTCGGTCTCCTGGGGGGTATCGGTGAAAAACTGTTTTTT. Translating gives CASSVGLLGGIGEKLFF. V is TRBV2 and J is TRBJ1-4; tentative D call: TRBD1 (5 bases). CDR1 is SNHLY, CDR2 FYNNEI, per germline. Deletions cut 4 bases from V and 7 bases from J, with 22 bases between. The length of the CDR3 is 17 residues.

This rearrangement joins TRBV18 to TRBJ1-4, with D maybe TRBD1 (6 bases). The CDR3 has 15 amino acids. Germline V gene sequence: CDR1 KGHSH, CDR2 LQKENI. The V end was cut by 3 bases, the J end by 7 bases, with 15 bases between. CDR3 sequence reads: CASSPRRGGGEKLFF. CDR3 sequence (DNA): TGTGCCAGCTCACCCCGACGGGGAGGGGGTGAAAAACTGTTTTTT. The full variable domain, in which reference TRBV18 and TRBJ1-4 provide the parts outside the CDR3, is NAGVMQNPRHLVRRRGQEARLRCSPMKGHSHVYWYRQLPEEGLKFMVYLQKENIIDESGMPKERFSAEFPKEGPSILRIQQVVRGDSAAYFCASSPRRGGGEKLFFGSGTQLSVL.

The chain has TRBV11-2 and TRBJ2-7, with D perhaps matching TRBD1 (5 bases). V dropped 8 bases and J dropped 0 bases, with 17 bases sitting between them. This CDR3 contains 15 residues. Per the germline V gene, CDR1 is SGHAT and CDR2 is FQNNGV. CDR3 in DNA: TGTGCCAGCCGCGTCCCAGGCAGGGCCTCCTACGAGCAGTACTTC. Translated: CASRVPGRASYEQYF.

This clone appeared once. The genes are TRBV24-1 and TRBJ1-5; 7 nucleotides agree with TRBD1. With V trimmed by 5 bases and J by 7 bases, 7 bases remained unmatched. The CDR3 extends over 14 amino acids. CDR1 and CDR2 from the germline V gene are KGHDR and SFDVKD. The chain's CDR3 is CATSAATGDQPQHF. The DNA for the CDR3 is TGTGCCACCAGTGCCGCTACAGGGGACCAGCCCCAGCATTTT.

A few counts support this clone. The chain joins TRBV15 to TRBJ1-4; no clear D. The CDR3 is made up of 12 amino acids. V lost 1 base to trimming and J lost 10 bases, with 7 bases between them. Looked up from germline, CDR1 is LNHNV and CDR2 is YYDKDF (reference sequence). CDR3 bases: TGTGCCACCAGCAGAGCAGCAGGAAAACTGTTTTTT. Protein sequence: CATSRAAGKLFF. Using reference TRBV15 and TRBJ1-4 for the parts outside the CDR3, the full variable domain is DAMVIQNPRYQVTQFGKPVTLSCSQTLNHNVMYWYQQKSSQAPKLLFHYYDKDFNNEADTPDNFQSRRPNTSFCFLDIRSPGLGDTAMYLCATSRAAGKLFFGSGTQLSVL.

This clone occurred once. The V gene is TRBV6-4, the J gene TRBJ1-2; TRBD1 matches 7 bases. CDR3 length: 11 amino acids. Looked up from germline, CDR1 is MRHNA and CDR2 is SNTAGT. V dropped 11 bases and J dropped 3; count of bases not matched to a gene: 3. CDR3 coding DNA: TGTGCCGGTGACAGGGACTATGGCTACACCTTC. It translates to CAGDRDYGYTF.

The V call is TRBV12-3 or TRBV12-4, the J call TRBJ1-4; perhaps TRBD1 as D (6 bases). This CDR3 region has 13 residues. The germline V and J ends were trimmed by 6 bases and 10 bases, with 15 bases remaining between them. The DNA for the CDR3 is TGTGCCAGCAGCCCCGGGGGGCGAGGAAAACTGTTTTTT. Translated, it gives CASSPGGRGKLFF.

CDR3 loop: CAIRSLAGGGEQYF. CDR3 DNA sequence: TGTGCCATCAGGTCTCTAGCGGGGGGCGGCGAGCAGTACTTC. V usage is TRBV10-3 and J usage is TRBJ2-7; 11 bases are shared with TRBD2. The V gene end was trimmed by 6 bases and the J gene end by 6 bases; junction bases not matched to a gene: 7. The CDR3 runs to 14 residues. CDR1 and CDR2 (germline): ENHRY, SYGVKD.

This sequence joins TRBV27 and TRBJ1-1; D is unclear. This CDR3 region has 13 residues. Germline V gene lookup returns CDR1 MNHEY and CDR2 SMNVEV (reference sequence). V was trimmed by 4 bases and J by 3 bases, leaving 9 bases between them. CDR3 nucleotide sequence: TGTGCCAGCAGTTATAAACGGGACACTGAAGCTTTCTTT. Translation: CASSYKRDTEAFF.

The V call is TRBV19, the J call TRBJ1-3; TRBD1 might be the D (6 bases). This CDR3 comprises 11 residues. Deletions cut 9 bases from V and 7 bases from J, with 10 bases between. Germline V lookup: CDR1 LNHDA, CDR2 SQIVND (reference sequence). CDR3 nucleotide sequence: TGTGCCAGCCTGGGGGCGAACACCATATATTTT. Protein sequence: CASLGANTIYF.

This chain connects TRBV2 to TRBJ1-2; D perhaps matches TRBD1 (5 bases). The CDR3 contains 14 residues. Germline V gene sequence: CDR1 SNHLY, CDR2 FYNNEI. V was pared by 2 bases and J by 6 bases, with 13 bases between. The CDR3 DNA is TGTGCCAGCAGTGAACAGGGCCAGGTTCATGGCTACACCTTC. Protein: CASSEQGQVHGYTF.

This clone showed up just once. The chain recombines TRBV11-2 with TRBJ2-3, with 7 bases matching TRBD1. The CDR3 runs 17 residues. V was pared by 5 bases and J by 2 bases, with 13 bases of the junction left unmatched. The germline V gene encodes CDR1 SGHAT and CDR2 FQNNGV. CDR3 protein: CASSPQAHGQVTDTQYF. In nucleotides, the CDR3 is TGTGCCAGCAGCCCACAGGCCCATGGACAGGTCACAGATACGCAGTATTTT. The whole variable domain, remainder taken from reference TRBV11-2 and TRBJ2-3, is EAGVAQSPRYKIIEKRQSVAFWCNPISGHATLYWYQQILGQGPKLLIQFQNNGVVDDSQLPKDRFSAERLKGVDSTLKIQPAKLEDSAVYLCASSPQAHGQVTDTQYFGPGTRLTVL.

V gene TRBV30 combines with J gene TRBJ1-1; D call uncertain. Between the trimmed V and J ends, which lost 0 bases and 7 bases, there was a span of 21 bases. The CDR3 runs 16 residues. The germline V gene encodes CDR1 GTSNPN and CDR2 SVGIG (reference sequence). Here the CDR3 reads CAWSVQRGGFPDEAFF. Written as DNA, the CDR3 is TGTGCCTGGAGTGTTCAGAGAGGAGGGTTTCCCGATGAAGCTTTCTTT.

The rearrangement joins TRBV27 to TRBJ2-6, with D unresolved. Germline V gene lookup returns CDR1 MNHEY and CDR2 SMNVEV (reference sequence). The CDR3 is 17 amino acids. V was shortened by 8 bases and J by 0 bases, with 17 bases between the two germline ends. The CDR3 sequence is CASSLITSFSGANVLTF. For the CDR3, the DNA is TGTGCCAGCTCGCTAATCACCTCCTTCTCTGGGGCCAACGTCCTGACTTTC.

The J gene is TRBJ1-1, the V gene TRBV30, with a possible D match to TRBD1 (5 bases). This CDR3 region has 12 residues. CDR1 is GTSNPN and CDR2 is SVGIG in the germline V gene (reference sequence). Trimming took 5 bases from V and 7 from J, leaving 14 bases between them. CDR3 protein: CAWGGAGDEAFF. In DNA form, the CDR3 reads TGTGCCTGGGGAGGGGCAGGTGATGAAGCTTTCTTT.

The chain uses TRBV3-1 (or the pseudogene TRBV3-2) and TRBJ2-7, with TRBD2 matching 10 bases. The V gene end was trimmed by 4 bases and the J gene end by 2 bases; junction bases not matched to a gene: 5. CDR1 LGHDT and CDR2 YNNKEL come from the germline V gene (reference sequence). The CDR3 covers 15 residues. In DNA form, the CDR3 reads TGTGCCAGCAGCCTGGGACTAGCGCAGACCTACGAGCAGTACTTC. Its protein product is CASSLGLAQTYEQYF.

The chain couples TRBV20-1 to TRBJ2-1, with D hard to call. The ends were cut back, 5 bases at V and 6 bases at J, with 8 bases in the middle. The CDR3 has 11 residues. Germline CDR1 DFQATT, CDR2 SNEGSKA (reference sequence). The DNA of the CDR3 is TGCAGTGCTTCCTCCCCCAATGAGCAGTTCTTC. Its protein product is CSASSPNEQFF.

The gene calls are TRBV7-8 and TRBJ2-1; 7 nucleotides align to TRBD1. The CDR3 loop spans 15 amino acids. The junction had 5 bases not matched to a gene; V was cut back by 1 base and J by 5 bases. Germline V gene lookup returns CDR1 SGHVS and CDR2 FQNEAQ. CDR3 in amino acids: CASSLDGTAHNEQFF. The CDR3 bases are TGTGCCAGCAGCTTAGACGGGACAGCCCACAATGAGCAGTTCTTC.